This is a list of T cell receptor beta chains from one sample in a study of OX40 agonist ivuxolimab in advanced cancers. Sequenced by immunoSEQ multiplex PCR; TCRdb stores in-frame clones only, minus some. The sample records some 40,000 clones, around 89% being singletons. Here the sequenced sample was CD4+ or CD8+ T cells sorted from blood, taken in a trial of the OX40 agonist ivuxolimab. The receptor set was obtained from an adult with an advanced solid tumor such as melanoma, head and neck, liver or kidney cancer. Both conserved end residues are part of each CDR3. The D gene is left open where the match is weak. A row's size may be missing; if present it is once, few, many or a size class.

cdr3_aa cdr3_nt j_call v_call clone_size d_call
CASSYRRTGANTQYF TGTGCCAGCAGTTACCGCCGGACGGGCGCCAATACCCAGTACTTC TRBJ2-5 TRBV6-5 NA NA
CASSQRLGAEAFF TGCGCCAGCAGCCAGAGGTTGGGGGCTGAAGCTTTCTTT TRBJ1-1 TRBV4-1 NA NA
CATSRDAGTDYGYTF TGTGCCACCAGCAGAGACGCCGGGACAGACTATGGCTACACCTTC TRBJ1-2 TRBV15 NA TRBD1
CASSTRIAGEQFF TGTGCCAGTAGTACCCGAATAGCGGGTGAGCAGTTCTTC TRBJ2-1 TRBV19 NA TRBD2
CASSVASGGPETQYF TGTGCCAGCAGTGTAGCGAGTGGGGGGCCGGAGACCCAGTACTTC TRBJ2-5 TRBV2 NA NA
CASRFGQRNNEKLFF TGTGCCAGCAGGTTTGGACAGAGAAATAATGAAAAACTGTTTTTT TRBJ1-4 TRBV6-1 NA NA
CASSLRDRSYGYTF TGCGCCAGCAGCCTCCGGGACAGGAGCTATGGCTACACCTTC TRBJ1-2 TRBV5-1 NA TRBD1
CASSIQGYEQYF TGTGCCAGTAGTATACAGGGCTACGAGCAGTACTTC TRBJ2-7 TRBV19 NA NA
CASSPLAGQNTGELFF TGTGCCAGCAGCCCCCTAGCGGGGCAGAACACCGGGGAGCTGTTTTTT TRBJ2-2 TRBV4-2 NA TRBD2
CASSPTGDDGYTF TGTGCCAGCAGCCCCACAGGGGACGATGGCTACACCTTC TRBJ1-2 TRBV7-3 NA TRBD1
CASSDTGTGANTIYF TGTGCCAGCAGTGATACCGGGACAGGGGCCAACACCATATATTTT TRBJ1-3 TRBV6-1 NA TRBD1
CASSRDGWETQYF TGTGCCAGCAGCCGGGATGGGTGGGAGACCCAGTACTTC TRBJ2-5 TRBV5-6 NA NA
CASSPYRGNTGELFF TGTGCCAGCAGCCCGTACAGGGGCAACACCGGGGAGCTGTTTTTT TRBJ2-2 TRBV7-2 NA TRBD1
CSAGQGDGPQHF TGCAGCGCAGGACAGGGGGACGGTCCCCAGCATTTT TRBJ1-5 TRBV29-1 few TRBD1
CASSADWGPSLETQYF TGTGCCAGCAGTGCCGACTGGGGGCCCAGCCTAGAGACCCAGTACTTC TRBJ2-5 TRBV6-1 NA NA
CASSFAGGDQPQHF TGCGCCAGCAGCTTTGCCGGGGGGGATCAGCCCCAGCATTTT TRBJ1-5 TRBV5-1 NA NA
CASYRVASGGTDTQYF TGTGCCAGCTATAGGGTGGCTAGCGGGGGGACAGATACGCAGTATTTT TRBJ2-3 TRBV7-9 NA TRBD2
CASSQTVGETQYF TGTGCCAGCAGCCAGACAGTGGGAGAGACCCAGTACTTC TRBJ2-5 TRBV11-3 NA NA
CASSWGISNQPQHF TGTGCCAGCAGCTGGGGAATTAGCAATCAGCCCCAGCATTTT TRBJ1-5 TRBV7-9 NA NA
CSETGTTGDTQYF TGCAGCGAAACCGGGACCACGGGGGATACGCAGTATTTT TRBJ2-3 TRBV29-1 NA NA